These T cell receptor beta chains were read from a single sample in a study of CD8 T cells in Susac syndrome. TCRdb fed the immunoSEQ multiplex PCR reads into MiXCR, producing one record per CDR3 protein. Of under 200,000 distinct CDR3 sequences in the sample, approximately 93% were seen once. Sequencing used CD4+ T cells from PBMCs. The receptors were sampled from a human donor in good health. The CDR3 runs from the conserved cysteine through the conserved F or W. D genes are given only for firm matches. For some rows the clone size is stated as once, few or many, or as a class when expanded; others skip it.

j_call v_call clone_size d_call cdr3_aa cdr3_nt
TRBJ1-1 TRBV2 . . CASSGPGKDGTEAFF TGTGCCAGCAGTGGCCCGGGGAAGGACGGCACTGAAGCTTTCTTT
TRBJ1-4 TRBV20-1 . . CSATIDSQTNEKLFF TGCAGTGCTACGATCGACAGCCAAACCAATGAAAAACTGTTTTTT
TRBJ1-1 TRBV6-6 . TRBD1 CASGDRGLSEAFF TGTGCCAGCGGAGACAGGGGGCTGTCTGAAGCTTTCTTT
TRBJ1-6 TRBV20-1 . . CSVQEGSRGSPLHF TGCAGTGTTCAGGAGGGGTCTCGGGGTTCACCCCTCCACTTT
TRBJ2-5 TRBV5-1 . . CASSGPTTYQETQYF TGCGCCAGCAGCGGCCCAACTACCTACCAAGAGACCCAGTACTTC
TRBJ1-1 TRBV20-1 . . CSASWLSEAFF TGCAGTGCTAGTTGGCTGTCTGAAGCTTTCTTT
TRBJ1-1 TRBV15 once . CATSRASGTVNTEAFF TGTGCCACCAGCAGAGCCTCGGGGACCGTGAACACTGAAGCTTTCTTT
TRBJ2-2 TRBV5-4 few TRBD1 CASSSGQASGELFF TGTGCCAGCAGCTCGGGACAGGCGTCCGGGGAGCTGTTTTTT
TRBJ1-3 TRBV10-3 . TRBD1 CAIGDRAGNTIYF TGTGCCATCGGGGACAGGGCTGGAAACACCATATATTTT
TRBJ2-1 TRBV28 . TRBD2 CASVLAGGLLINEQFF TGTGCCAGCGTACTAGCGGGGGGGCTGTTAATAAATGAGCAGTTCTTC
TRBJ1-1 TRBV12-3/TRBV12-4 . TRBD1 CVSTLGTGKVTEAFF TGTGTCAGCACCTTAGGGACAGGGAAGGTCACTGAAGCTTTCTTT
TRBJ2-5 TRBV7-7 . . CASSSSLQETQYF TGTGCTAGCAGCTCATCCCTCCAAGAGACCCAGTACTTC
TRBJ1-5 TRBV20-1 . TRBD1 CSAEGRGRVGQPQHF TGCAGTGCTGAGGGCAGGGGGCGAGTGGGTCAGCCCCAGCATTTT
TRBJ2-5 TRBV20-1 . . CSARGAPETQYF TGCAGTGCCAGGGGGGCCCCAGAGACCCAGTACTTC
TRBJ2-4 TRBV14 . TRBD1 CASSQGQLIQYF TGTGCCAGCAGCCAGGGACAGCTCATTCAGTACTTC
TRBJ1-2 TRBV20-1 . . CSARDQSPGYGYTF TGCAGTGCTAGAGATCAGAGTCCGGGCTATGGCTACACCTTC
TRBJ1-5 TRBV29-1 . TRBD1 CSVRTGAGNQPQHF TGCAGCGTTAGGACAGGGGCTGGGAATCAGCCCCAGCATTTT
TRBJ1-5 TRBV5-1 . . CASSLDVGSHQPQHF TGCGCCAGCAGCTTGGATGTAGGTTCCCATCAGCCCCAGCATTTT
TRBJ1-1 TRBV5-4 . . CASSLRGGFGTEAFF TGTGCCAGCAGCCTTCGGGGCGGCTTCGGCACTGAAGCTTTCTTT
TRBJ1-5 TRBV20-1 . . CSAREGARGSQPQHF TGCAGTGCTAGAGAGGGGGCTAGAGGTTCTCAGCCCCAGCATTTT
TRBJ1-2 TRBV27 . TRBD1 CASSGGTGSIPVYGYTF TGTGCCAGCAGTGGCGGGACAGGGTCCATCCCCGTATATGGCTACACCTTC
TRBJ2-2 TRBV7-8 . . CASSVRRRQNTGELFF TGTGCCAGCAGCGTCAGGCGGAGGCAGAACACCGGGGAGCTGTTTTTT
TRBJ2-5 TRBV3-1 . TRBD2 CASSQAQVVAGLQETQYF TGTGCCAGCAGCCAAGCCCAAGTGGTAGCGGGGCTGCAAGAGACCCAGTACTTC
TRBJ1-2 TRBV29-1 once TRBD1 CSVTGLANYGYTF TGCAGCGTGACAGGGCTGGCTAACTATGGCTACACCTTC
TRBJ2-1 TRBV30 . TRBD2 CAWKGGGLEQFF TGTGCCTGGAAGGGCGGGGGGCTGGAGCAGTTCTTC
TRBJ2-5 TRBV29-1 . . CSARLETQYF TGCAGCGCTCGGTTGGAGACCCAGTACTTC
TRBJ1-2 TRBV2 . . CASYKLGGGYTF TGTGCCAGCTATAAACTGGGGGGGGGCTACACCTTC
TRBJ2-3 TRBV27 . TRBD2 CASRGLGITDTQYF TGTGCCAGCAGGGGACTAGGGATCACAGATACGCAGTATTTT
TRBJ1-1 TRBV10-3 . . CAINGGPGAEAFF TGTGCCATCAACGGGGGGCCGGGGGCTGAAGCTTTCTTT
TRBJ2-7 TRBV29-1 . TRBD1 CSASGQGDYEQYF TGCAGTGCTTCCGGTCAGGGGGACTACGAGCAGTACTTC
TRBJ1-1 TRBV4-2 . . CASSRQRMNTEAFF TGTGCCAGCAGCCGACAGAGAATGAACACTGAAGCTTTCTTT
TRBJ2-6 TRBV27 . . CASSRSDPISGANVLTF TGTGCCAGCAGTCGATCCGATCCAATCTCTGGGGCCAACGTCCTGACTTTC
TRBJ1-1 TRBV3-1 . . CASSQDAGTAFF TGTGCCAGCAGCCAAGATGCGGGGACGGCTTTCTTT
TRBJ1-1 TRBV18 . . CASSPSAVNTEAFF TGTGCCAGCTCACCATCCGCGGTAAACACTGAAGCTTTCTTT
TRBJ2-5 TRBV12-5 . . CASAGGGTQLAQYF TGTGCTAGTGCTGGGGGCGGGACGCAGTTGGCCCAGTACTTC
TRBJ2-5 TRBV6-5 once . CASSSGGRTETQYF TGTGCCAGCAGTTCCGGCGGCCGGACCGAGACCCAGTACTTC
TRBJ2-3 TRBV29-1 . TRBD2 CSVGTSGATGTQYF TGCAGCGTGGGGACTAGCGGGGCCACAGGTACGCAGTATTTT
TRBJ2-4 TRBV6-2/TRBV6-3 few . CASSRHGTQYF TGTGCCAGCAGCCGACACGGAACGCAGTACTTC
TRBJ1-1 TRBV7-9 . TRBD1 CASSIQGIAFF TGTGCCAGCAGCATACAGGGGATCGCTTTCTTT
TRBJ1-5 TRBV6-5 . . CASSPGGGVNQPQHF TGTGCCAGCAGCCCCGGGGGGGGCGTCAATCAGCCCCAGCATTTT
TRBJ2-3 TRBV24-1 . . CATSDLQGSTDTQYF TGTGCCACCAGTGATTTGCAGGGTAGCACAGATACGCAGTATTTT
TRBJ2-5 TRBV30 . . CAWVATPGTQYF TGTGCCTGGGTGGCCACCCCAGGGACCCAGTACTTC
TRBJ1-1 TRBV7-8 . . CASSWRTVRGMNTEAFF TGTGCCAGCAGCTGGAGGACAGTACGGGGGATGAACACTGAAGCTTTCTTT
TRBJ2-3 TRBV24-1 . . CATSDLSHPGDTQYF TGTGCCACCAGTGATTTGTCCCACCCTGGAGATACGCAGTATTTT
TRBJ1-1 TRBV18 . . CASSRSGGTTEAFF TGTGCCAGCTCAAGATCAGGCGGTACAACTGAAGCTTTCTTT
TRBJ1-2 TRBV29-1 . . CSAPLGQRGYTF TGCAGCGCCCCGCTTGGACAGAGGGGCTACACCTTC
TRBJ1-5 TRBV12-3/TRBV12-4 . . CASSGTGSAQHF TGTGCCAGCAGCGGGACGGGATCAGCCCAGCATTTT
TRBJ2-2 TRBV7-2 . TRBD1 CASSLVQGANTGELFF TGTGCCAGCAGCTTAGTTCAGGGGGCGAACACCGGGGAGCTGTTTTTT
TRBJ2-5 TRBV3-1 . TRBD2 CASSQEPAGVETQYF TGTGCCAGCAGCCAAGAACCAGCGGGGGTTGAGACCCAGTACTTC
TRBJ1-1 TRBV28 . TRBD1 CASTKKAQGLTEAFF TGTGCCAGTACGAAGAAAGCACAGGGGTTGACTGAAGCTTTCTTT
TRBJ2-2 TRBV5-1 . TRBD1 CATRQGARTGELFF TGCGCCACCAGACAGGGGGCACGCACCGGGGAGCTGTTTTTT
TRBJ2-4 TRBV28 . . CASSSTVGYIQYF TGTGCCAGCAGCTCCACTGTAGGGTACATTCAGTACTTC
TRBJ2-3 TRBV19 . TRBD2 CASSILAGSDTQYF TGTGCCAGTAGTATCCTAGCGGGGTCAGATACGCAGTATTTT
TRBJ1-2 TRBV7-2 . TRBD1 CASSSAGGYGYTF TGTGCCAGCAGCTCCGCAGGGGGCTATGGCTACACCTTC
TRBJ2-5 TRBV6-2/TRBV6-3 once . CASSSVSIEEETQYF TGTGCCAGCAGTTCTGTATCGATAGAAGAAGAGACCCAGTACTTC
TRBJ1-6 TRBV23-1 once . CASSSPYRMESPLHF TGCGCCAGCAGTTCTCCTTACAGGATGGAGTCACCCCTCCACTTT
TRBJ2-4 TRBV5-4 few TRBD2 CASPLWGGAKNIQYF TGTGCCAGCCCCCTCTGGGGGGGAGCCAAAAACATTCAGTACTTC